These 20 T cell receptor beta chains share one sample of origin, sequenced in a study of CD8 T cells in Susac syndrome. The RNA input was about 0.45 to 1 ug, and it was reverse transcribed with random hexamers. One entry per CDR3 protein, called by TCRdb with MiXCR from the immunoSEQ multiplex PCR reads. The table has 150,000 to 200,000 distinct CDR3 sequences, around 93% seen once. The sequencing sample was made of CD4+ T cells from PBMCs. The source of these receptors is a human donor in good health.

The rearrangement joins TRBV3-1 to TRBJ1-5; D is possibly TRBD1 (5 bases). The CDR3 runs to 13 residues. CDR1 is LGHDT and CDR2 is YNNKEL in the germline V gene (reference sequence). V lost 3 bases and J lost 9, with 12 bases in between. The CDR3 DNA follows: TGTGCCAGCAGCCAGGGGGTTCGGGGGCCCCAGCATTTT. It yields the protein CASSQGVRGPQHF.

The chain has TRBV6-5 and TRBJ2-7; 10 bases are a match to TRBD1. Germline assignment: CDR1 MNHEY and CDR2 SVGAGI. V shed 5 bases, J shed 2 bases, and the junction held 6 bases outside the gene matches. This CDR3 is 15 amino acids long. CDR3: CASSADRGLAYEQYF. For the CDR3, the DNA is TGTGCCAGCAGTGCCGACAGGGGGCTGGCCTACGAGCAGTACTTC.

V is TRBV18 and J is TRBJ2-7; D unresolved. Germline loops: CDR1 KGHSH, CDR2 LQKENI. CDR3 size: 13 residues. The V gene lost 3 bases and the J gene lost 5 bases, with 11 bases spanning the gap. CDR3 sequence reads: CASSPGQVNEQYF. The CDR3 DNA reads TGTGCCAGCTCACCTGGCCAGGTGAACGAGCAGTACTTC.

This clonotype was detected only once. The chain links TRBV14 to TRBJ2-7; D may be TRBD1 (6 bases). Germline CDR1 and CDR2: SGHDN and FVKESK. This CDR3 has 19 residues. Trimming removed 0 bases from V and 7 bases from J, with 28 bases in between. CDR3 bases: TGTGCCAGCAGCCAAGATGGGTTTTGGGGGCTACCCCCCTCTTGGGAGCAGTACTTC. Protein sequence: CASSQDGFWGLPPSWEQYF.

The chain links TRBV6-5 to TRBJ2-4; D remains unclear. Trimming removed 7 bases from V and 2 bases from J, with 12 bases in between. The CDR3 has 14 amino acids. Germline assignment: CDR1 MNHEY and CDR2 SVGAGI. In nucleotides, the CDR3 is TGTGCCAGCATGAGCAGCCTTTCCAAAAACATTCAGTACTTC. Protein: CASMSSLSKNIQYF.

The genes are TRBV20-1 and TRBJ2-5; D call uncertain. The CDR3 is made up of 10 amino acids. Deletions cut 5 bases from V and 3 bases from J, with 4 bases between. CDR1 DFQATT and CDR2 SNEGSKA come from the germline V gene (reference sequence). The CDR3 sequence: CSASKETQYF. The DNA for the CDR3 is TGCAGTGCTTCCAAAGAGACCCAGTACTTC.

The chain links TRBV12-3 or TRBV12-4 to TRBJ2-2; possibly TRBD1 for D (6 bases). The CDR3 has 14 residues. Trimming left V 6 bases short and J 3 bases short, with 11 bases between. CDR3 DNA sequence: TGTGCCAGCAGCACACAGGGTCACACCGGGGAGCTGTTTTTT. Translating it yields CASSTQGHTGELFF.

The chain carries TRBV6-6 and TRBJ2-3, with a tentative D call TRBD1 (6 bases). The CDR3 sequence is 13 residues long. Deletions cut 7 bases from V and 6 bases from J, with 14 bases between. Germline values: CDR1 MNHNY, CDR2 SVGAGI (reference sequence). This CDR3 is CASTNGGRDTQYF. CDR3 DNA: TGTGCCAGCACGAATGGGGGCCGGGATACGCAGTATTTT.

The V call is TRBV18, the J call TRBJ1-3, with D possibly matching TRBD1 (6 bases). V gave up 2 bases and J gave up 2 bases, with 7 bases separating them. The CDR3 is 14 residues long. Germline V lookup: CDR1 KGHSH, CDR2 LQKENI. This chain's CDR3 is CASSPGGPGNTIYF. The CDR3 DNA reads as TGTGCCAGCTCACCAGGGGGGCCTGGAAACACCATATATTTT.

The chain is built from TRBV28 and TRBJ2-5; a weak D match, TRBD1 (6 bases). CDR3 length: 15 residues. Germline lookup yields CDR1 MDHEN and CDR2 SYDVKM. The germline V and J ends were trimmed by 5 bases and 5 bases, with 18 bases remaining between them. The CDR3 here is CASSPQGAGKETQYF. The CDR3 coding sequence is TGTGCCAGCAGTCCACAGGGAGCCGGGAAGGAGACCCAGTACTTC. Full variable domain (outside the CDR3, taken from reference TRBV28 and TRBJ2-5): DVKVTQSSRYLVKRTGEKVFLECVQDMDHENMFWYRQDPGLGLRLIYFSYDVKMKEKGDIPEGYSVSREKKERFSLILESASTNQTSMYLCASSPQGAGKETQYFGPGTRLLVL.

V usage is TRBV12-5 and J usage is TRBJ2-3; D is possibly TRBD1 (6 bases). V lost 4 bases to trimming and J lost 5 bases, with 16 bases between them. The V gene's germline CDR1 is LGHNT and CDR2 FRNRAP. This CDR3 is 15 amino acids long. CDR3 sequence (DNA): TGTGCTAGTGGTTCAGGGGCAGGGGTAGGAGATACGCAGTATTTT. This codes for CASGSGAGVGDTQYF.

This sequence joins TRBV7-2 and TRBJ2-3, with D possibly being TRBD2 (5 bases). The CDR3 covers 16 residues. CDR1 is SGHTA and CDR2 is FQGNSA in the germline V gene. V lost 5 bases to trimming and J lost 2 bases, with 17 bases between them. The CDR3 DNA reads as TGTGCCAGCAGCCCCTTAGCAGGACTTCCCACAGATACGCAGTATTTT. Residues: CASSPLAGLPTDTQYF.

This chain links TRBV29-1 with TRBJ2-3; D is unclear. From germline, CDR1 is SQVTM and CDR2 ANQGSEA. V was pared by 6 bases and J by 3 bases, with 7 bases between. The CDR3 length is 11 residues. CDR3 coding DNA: TGCAGCGTGTCTAGGACAGATACGCAGTATTTT. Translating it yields CSVSRTDTQYF.

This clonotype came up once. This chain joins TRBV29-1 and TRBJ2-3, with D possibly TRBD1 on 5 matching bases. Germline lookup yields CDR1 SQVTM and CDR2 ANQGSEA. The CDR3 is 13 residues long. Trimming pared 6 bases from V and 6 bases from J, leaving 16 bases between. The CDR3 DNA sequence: TGCAGCGTCTTACTCTCTCGACAGGATACGCAGTATTTT. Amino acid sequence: CSVLLSRQDTQYF.

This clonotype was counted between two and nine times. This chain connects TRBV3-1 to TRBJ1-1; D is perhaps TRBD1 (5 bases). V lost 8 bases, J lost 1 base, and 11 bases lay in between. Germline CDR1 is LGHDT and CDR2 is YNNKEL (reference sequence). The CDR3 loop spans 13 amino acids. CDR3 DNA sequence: TGTGCCAGCGGGGGGGGATCGAACACTGAAGCTTTCTTT. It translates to CASGGGSNTEAFF. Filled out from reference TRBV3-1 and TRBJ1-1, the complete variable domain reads DTAVSQTPKYLVTQMGNDKSIKCEQNLGHDTMYWYKQDSKKFLKIMFSYNNKELIINETVPNRFSPKSPDKAHLNLHINSLELGDSAVYFCASGGGSNTEAFFGQGTRLTVV.

CDR3 amino acids: CASSPGGQLSRKAFF. The CDR3 DNA reads as TGTGCCAGCTCTCCAGGGGGGCAGCTCTCGCGAAAAGCTTTCTTT. The chain carries TRBV18 and TRBJ1-1; 7 nucleotides match TRBD1. The CDR3 extends over 15 amino acids. V lost 6 bases and J lost 9; bases outside the gene matches: 16. CDR1 and CDR2 from the germline V gene are KGHSH and LQKENI.

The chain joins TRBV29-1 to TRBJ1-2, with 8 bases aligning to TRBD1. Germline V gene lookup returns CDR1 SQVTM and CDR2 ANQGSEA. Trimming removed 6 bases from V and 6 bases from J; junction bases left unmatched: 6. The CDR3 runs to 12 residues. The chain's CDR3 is CSVPGTGDGYTF. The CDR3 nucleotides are TGCAGCGTGCCCGGGACAGGAGATGGCTACACCTTC.

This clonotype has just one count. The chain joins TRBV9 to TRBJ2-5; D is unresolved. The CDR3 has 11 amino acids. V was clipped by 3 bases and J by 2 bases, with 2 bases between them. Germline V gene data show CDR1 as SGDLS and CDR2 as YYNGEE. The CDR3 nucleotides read TGTGCCAGCAGCGGTCAAGAGACCCAGTACTTC. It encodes CASSGQETQYF.

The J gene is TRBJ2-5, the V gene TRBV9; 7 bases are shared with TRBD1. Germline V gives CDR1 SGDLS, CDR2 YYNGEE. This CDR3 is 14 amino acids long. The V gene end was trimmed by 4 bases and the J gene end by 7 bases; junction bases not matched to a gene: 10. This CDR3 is CASSTIGGEGTQYF. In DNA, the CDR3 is TGTGCCAGCAGCACGATAGGGGGCGAGGGGACCCAGTACTTC.

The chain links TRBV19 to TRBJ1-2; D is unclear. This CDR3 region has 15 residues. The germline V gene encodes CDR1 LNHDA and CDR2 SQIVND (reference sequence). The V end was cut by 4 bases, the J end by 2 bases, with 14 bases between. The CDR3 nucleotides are TGTGCCAGTAGTAGCCCCAGAATAGCCAACTATGGCTACACCTTC. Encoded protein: CASSSPRIANYGYTF.